A selection of T cell receptor beta chains follows, all from one sample in a study of early T cells in non-severe SARS-CoV-2 infection. Using its own MiXCR run on the 5' RACE reads, TCRdb lists one record per CDR3 protein. The repertoire has over 55,000 distinct CDR3 sequences, under 15% of them found once; the top ten carry less than 3%. The source material was whole blood, sampled at baseline. The receptor set was obtained from an adult who was a healthcare worker with PCR-confirmed SARS-CoV-2 infection or an uninfected control (not recorded which). CDR3s include the opening cysteine and the closing phenylalanine or tryptophan. A D gene is named only where the DNA matches it firmly. Part of the rows lack a size; the others show once, few, many or a class for expanded clones.

clone size: NA
V gene: TRBV18
D gene: TRBD1
J gene: TRBJ1-1
CDR3 protein: CASSRDRTGFDTEAFF
CDR3 DNA: TGTGCCAGCTCCCGGGACAGGACGGGATTTGACACTGAAGCTTTCTTT

clone size: few
V gene: TRBV20-1
D gene: TRBD1
J gene: TRBJ1-2
CDR3 protein: CSALLAGRGYGGYTF
CDR3 DNA: TGCAGTGCTCTTCTGGCGGGCAGGGGGTATGGTGGCTACACCTTC

clone size: few
V gene: TRBV4-3
D gene: TRBD1
J gene: TRBJ2-3
CDR3 protein: CASRQTGADTQYF
CDR3 DNA: TGCGCCAGCAGACAGACAGGGGCAGATACGCAGTATTTT

clone size: NA
V gene: TRBV25-1
D gene: NA
J gene: TRBJ1-1
CDR3 protein: CASRDGNTGAFF
CDR3 DNA: TGTGCCAGCCGGGACGGGAACACTGGAGCTTTCTTT

clone size: NA
V gene: TRBV5-1
D gene: NA
J gene: TRBJ2-7
CDR3 protein: CASSLWGRGEQYF
CDR3 DNA: TGCGCCAGCAGCTTGTGGGGTCGCGGCGAGCAGTACTTT

clone size: few
V gene: TRBV12-3/TRBV12-4
D gene: TRBD2
J gene: TRBJ2-7
CDR3 protein: CASNVAGGQHYEQYF
CDR3 DNA: TGTGCCAGCAACGTCGCGGGGGGGCAACACTACGAGCAGTACTTC

clone size: NA
V gene: TRBV2
D gene: NA
J gene: TRBJ2-3
CDR3 protein: CASRTSTDTQYF
CDR3 DNA: TGTGCCAGCAGGACTAGCACAGATACGCAGTATTTT

clone size: few
V gene: TRBV28
D gene: NA
J gene: TRBJ2-7
CDR3 protein: CASSQGPPPTYEQYF
CDR3 DNA: TGTGCCAGCAGTCAAGGTCCCCCGCCTACCTACGAGCAGTACTTC

clone size: many
V gene: TRBV11-2
D gene: NA
J gene: TRBJ1-1
CDR3 protein: CASSPTGNEAFF
CDR3 DNA: TGTGCCAGCAGCCCCACAGGGAACGAAGCTTTCTTT

clone size: few
V gene: TRBV14
D gene: NA
J gene: TRBJ1-1
CDR3 protein: CASSQDAGDGIMNTEAFF
CDR3 DNA: TGTGCCAGCAGCCAAGATGCGGGGGACGGGATCATGAACACTGAAGCTTTCTTT

clone size: NA
V gene: TRBV2
D gene: TRBD1
J gene: TRBJ2-3
CDR3 protein: CASSEKDRVADTQYF
CDR3 DNA: TGTGCCAGCAGTGAAAAAGACAGGGTGGCAGATACGCAGTATTTT

clone size: many
V gene: TRBV18
D gene: TRBD1
J gene: TRBJ2-5
CDR3 protein: CASSPNRDRGLEETQYF
CDR3 DNA: TGTGCCAGCTCACCAAATCGGGACAGGGGGCTTGAAGAGACCCAGTACTTC

clone size: many
V gene: TRBV15
D gene: NA
J gene: TRBJ2-7
CDR3 protein: CATSRRISDEQYF
CDR3 DNA: TGTGCCACCAGCCGGCGAATCTCGGACGAGCAGTACTTC

clone size: few
V gene: TRBV4-1
D gene: NA
J gene: TRBJ1-2
CDR3 protein: CASSQGGPGNYGYTF
CDR3 DNA: TGCGCCAGCAGCCAAGGGGGGCCCGGGAACTATGGCTACACCTTC

clone size: few
V gene: TRBV4-3
D gene: NA
J gene: TRBJ2-3
CDR3 protein: CASSQGVGTDTQYF
CDR3 DNA: TGCGCCAGCAGCCAAGGTGTCGGCACAGATACGCAGTATTTT

clone size: many
V gene: TRBV7-2
D gene: TRBD1
J gene: TRBJ2-5
CDR3 protein: CASSSQGAQETQYF
CDR3 DNA: TGTGCCAGCAGCTCACAGGGGGCCCAGGAGACCCAGTACTTC

clone size: NA
V gene: TRBV3-1
D gene: TRBD2
J gene: TRBJ2-3
CDR3 protein: CASSRSGATDTQYF
CDR3 DNA: TGTGCCAGCAGCCGGAGCGGGGCCACAGATACGCAGTATTTT

clone size: few
V gene: TRBV11-2
D gene: NA
J gene: TRBJ1-1
CDR3 protein: CASSWNRLNTEAFF
CDR3 DNA: TGTGCCAGCAGCTGGAACAGATTGAACACTGAAGCTTTCTTT

clone size: NA
V gene: TRBV7-8
D gene: NA
J gene: TRBJ2-5
CDR3 protein: CASSSDQGNQETQYF
CDR3 DNA: TGTGCCAGCAGCTCGGACCAGGGGAATCAAGAGACCCAGTACTTC

clone size: few
V gene: TRBV27
D gene: TRBD1
J gene: TRBJ1-3
CDR3 protein: CASSLVGQGRNTIYF
CDR3 DNA: TGTGCCAGCAGTTTGGTGGGACAGGGAAGAAACACCATATATTTT

clone size: few
V gene: TRBV2
D gene: NA
J gene: TRBJ2-7
CDR3 protein: CASSDGPGYEQYF
CDR3 DNA: TGTGCCAGCAGCGATGGACCTGGCTACGAGCAGTACTTC

clone size: many
V gene: TRBV12-3/TRBV12-4
D gene: TRBD1
J gene: TRBJ2-2
CDR3 protein: CASSSGQGGNTGELFF
CDR3 DNA: TGTGCCAGCAGTTCGGGACAGGGCGGGAACACCGGGGAGCTGTTTTTT